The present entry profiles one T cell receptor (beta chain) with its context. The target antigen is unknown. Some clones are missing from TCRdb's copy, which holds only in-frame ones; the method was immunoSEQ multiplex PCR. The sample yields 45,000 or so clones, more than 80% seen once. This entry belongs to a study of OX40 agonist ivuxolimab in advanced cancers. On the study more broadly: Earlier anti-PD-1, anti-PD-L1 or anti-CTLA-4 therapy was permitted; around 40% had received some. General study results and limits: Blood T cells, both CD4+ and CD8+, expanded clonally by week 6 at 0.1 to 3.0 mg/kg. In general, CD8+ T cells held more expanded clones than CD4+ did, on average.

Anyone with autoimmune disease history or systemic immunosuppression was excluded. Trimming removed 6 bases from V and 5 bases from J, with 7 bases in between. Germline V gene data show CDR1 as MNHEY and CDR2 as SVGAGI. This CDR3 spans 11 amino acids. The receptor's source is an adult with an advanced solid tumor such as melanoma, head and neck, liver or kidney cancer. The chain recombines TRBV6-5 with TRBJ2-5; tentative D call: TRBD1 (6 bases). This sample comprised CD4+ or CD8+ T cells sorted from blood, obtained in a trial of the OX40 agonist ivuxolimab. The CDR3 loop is CASSQGETQYF. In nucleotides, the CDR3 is TGTGCCAGCAGCCAGGGGGAGACCCAGTACTTC.